This note documents a single T cell receptor (beta chain) sequence. Its antigen is unknown. Germline CDR1 is DFQATT and CDR2 is SNEGSKA (reference sequence). The CDR3 has 10 residues. The V end lost 7 bases, the J end lost 2 bases, and 6 bases lay between the germline ends. These data belong to a study of shared clonotypes between healthy human individuals. General study findings and limits: A handful of donors had 4% to 5% of their naive CD4 clonotypes in common.

TCRdb keeps only in-frame clones here, not all; method: immunoSEQ multiplex PCR. The table has 300,000 to 400,000 clones, under 80% seen once. This rearrangement joins TRBV20-1 to TRBJ2-7; D unresolved. Sample: memory CD4+ T cells sorted from blood. Subset described: CD45RA-negative fraction. The sequence came from a man aged 25 to 45 in good health. For the CDR3, the DNA is TGCAGTGTCCGGGCCTACGAGCAGTACTTC. Translation gives CSVRAYEQYF.